These T cell receptor beta chains were read from a single sample in a study of blood T cells in healthy people across ages. TCRdb passed the 5' RACE reads through MiXCR, listing each CDR3 protein once. This table has fewer than 800,000 distinct CDR3 sequences, roughly 49% appearing once. Sequenced input: blood. The receptor source for this set is a woman aged 55-69 years in good health. CDR3s include the opening cysteine and the closing phenylalanine or tryptophan. The D gene is left open where the match is weak. Clone size appears in some rows only: once, few, many, or a class for an expanded clone.

clone_size j_call v_call d_call cdr3_nt cdr3_aa
. TRBJ2-7 TRBV4-3 TRBD1 TGCGACAGCAGCCAGGCCAGGACAGGGGGCTACGAGCAGTACTTC CDSSQARTGGYEQYF
many TRBJ2-3 TRBV7-9 TRBD2 TGTGCCAGCAGCTTACTAGCGGGAGTCGGAGATACGCAGTATTTT CASSLLAGVGDTQYF
. TRBJ1-2 TRBV3-1 TRBD1 TGTGCCAGCAGCCGGACAGGGGATGGCTACACCTTC CASSRTGDGYTF
few TRBJ1-2 TRBV4-3 . TGCGCCAGCAGCCAAGGGTGGATTAACTATGGCTACACCTTC CASSQGWINYGYTF
. TRBJ2-1 TRBV25-1 . TGTGCCAGCAGTGAGGACCCGAGCTCCTACAATGAGCAGTTCTTC CASSEDPSSYNEQFF
. TRBJ2-2 TRBV7-8 . TGTGCCAGCAGCCCAGAATCCGTACTAGTACCCGGGGAGCTGTTTTTT CASSPESVLVPGELFF
. TRBJ2-1 TRBV9 . TGTGCCAGCAGCGTTACCCGGAGCGGGAATGAGCAGTTCTTC CASSVTRSGNEQFF
few TRBJ2-6 TRBV18 . TGTGCCAGCTCACCGCCCTTCGGTGTCTCTGGGGCCAACGTCCTGACTTTC CASSPPFGVSGANVLTF
. TRBJ2-5 TRBV5-1 . TGCGCCAGCCGGTTCGGGGATAAAGAGACCCAGTACTTC CASRFGDKETQYF
few TRBJ2-1 TRBV20-1 TRBD2 TGCAGTGCTAGAGATTTCGGCGGGAGCTCCTACAATGAGCAGTTCTTC CSARDFGGSSYNEQFF
. TRBJ2-7 TRBV5-6 . TGTGCCAGCGGAAAGGGCCCCGCCTCCTACGAGCAGTACTTC CASGKGPASYEQYF
. TRBJ2-5 TRBV7-2 TRBD2 TGTGCCAGCAGCCTTGGGGGGGGATGGGAGACCCAGTACTTC CASSLGGGWETQYF
few TRBJ1-2 TRBV7-9 . TGTGCCAGCAGCTTAGGGGCGACCTATGGCTACACCTTC CASSLGATYGYTF
. TRBJ2-1 TRBV20-1 . TGCAGTGTTCTAGATCGGGGGGCGAGGAACAATGAGCAGTTCTTC CSVLDRGARNNEQFF
. TRBJ2-7 TRBV6-5 TRBD1 TGTGCCATTGGGACAGGGTCCTACGAGCAGTACTTC CAIGTGSYEQYF
. TRBJ2-5 TRBV19 TRBD1 TGTGCCAGTACCGGGACAGCCCAGGAGACCCAGTACTTC CASTGTAQETQYF
. TRBJ2-1 TRBV18 . TGTGCCAGCTCACCCGGAGAGGGATACAATGAGCAGTTCTTC CASSPGEGYNEQFF
. TRBJ2-7 TRBV27 TRBD1 TGTGCCAGCAGATCCGACAGGGGAAGGGAGTACTTC CASRSDRGREYF
many TRBJ2-6 TRBV28 . TGTGCCAGCGGGTTGGGATCCGGGGCCAACGTCCTGACTTTC CASGLGSGANVLTF
few TRBJ2-3 TRBV20-1 . TGCAGTGCTAGAGTCGGCCCTAGCACAGATACGCAGTATTTT CSARVGPSTDTQYF
few TRBJ2-1 TRBV7-9 TRBD2 TGTGCCAGCAGCTTAGGGACTAGGATTTACAATGAGCAGTTCTTC CASSLGTRIYNEQFF
few TRBJ2-4 TRBV29-1 TRBD1 TGCAGCGTTGAAGGGGCAGGGGGCGGGATAACCAAAAACATTCAGTACTTC CSVEGAGGGITKNIQYF
. TRBJ2-3 TRBV28 . TGTGCCAGCAGTCGGCGGGGTTGGAGGGTGAGCACAGATACGCAGTATTTT CASSRRGWRVSTDTQYF
. TRBJ2-1 TRBV21-1 . TGTGCCAGCAGCAAAGACCCCGACAGGTCTTCCTACAATGAGCGGTTCTTC CASSKDPDRSSYNERFF
. TRBJ1-1 TRBV10-3 . TGTGCCATCAGTGAGTCTGCCGGGGCAGTTGGCACTGAAGCTTTCTTT CAISESAGAVGTEAFF
. TRBJ1-5 TRBV7-2 TRBD1 TGTGCCAGCAGCTTCGACAGGGGGAACAATCAGCCCCAGCATTTT CASSFDRGNNQPQHF
few TRBJ2-7 TRBV7-9 TRBD2 TGTGCCAGCAGCATAGCGGGAGATATCTACGAGCAGTACTTC CASSIAGDIYEQYF
few TRBJ1-6 TRBV6-2/TRBV6-3 . TGTGCCAGCAGTTCGGGACATAATTCACCCCTCCACTTT CASSSGHNSPLHF
many TRBJ2-5 TRBV29-1 . TGCAGCGTTGAGGGTGCACAGTGGGAGACCCAGTACTTC CSVEGAQWETQYF
few TRBJ2-1 TRBV5-1 . TGCGCCAGCAGCTTAGGCCCTTGGGCTAATGAGCAGTTCTTC CASSLGPWANEQFF
. TRBJ1-2 TRBV3-1 . TGTGCCAGCAGCCAACTCCCCGGACTGAAGATCTATGGCTACACCTTC CASSQLPGLKIYGYTF
. TRBJ2-7 TRBV7-2 TRBD2 TGTGCCAGCAGCTTAAAGGTTGCGGGAGGATCCGAGCAGTACTTC CASSLKVAGGSEQYF
few TRBJ2-7 TRBV12-3/TRBV12-4 TRBD1 TGCGCCAGCAGCTTTGGGACAGGGGGATCCTACGAGCAGTACTTC CASSFGTGGSYEQYF
few TRBJ2-7 TRBV12-3/TRBV12-4 TRBD2 TGTGCCAGCAGTTTAGCGGGGGGGACCTACAATGAGCAGTACTTC CASSLAGGTYNEQYF
. TRBJ1-5 TRBV7-9 TRBD1 TGTGCCAGCAGTTCGACAGGGGGCACCGGGCAGCCCCAGCATTTT CASSSTGGTGQPQHF
. TRBJ2-1 TRBV24-1 . TGTGCCACCAGTGACCCCCGTCTTGGCAGTGAGCAGTTCTTC CATSDPRLGSEQFF
. TRBJ2-7 TRBV13 TRBD1 TGTGCCAGCAGCTTAGCCGGCGGCAGGGGGTACGGCTACGAGCAGTACTTC CASSLAGGRGYGYEQYF
few TRBJ1-5 TRBV20-1 TRBD1 TGCAGTGCTATATTATCCGGGACAGGGAATCAGCCCCAGCATTTT CSAILSGTGNQPQHF
. TRBJ2-3 TRBV10-3 TRBD1 TGTGCCGTCGGAGACAGGGGCCCAGATACGCAGTATTTT CAVGDRGPDTQYF
. TRBJ2-6 TRBV4-3 . TGCGCCAGCAGCCAATACCCAACCGATAACTCTGGGGCCAACGTCCTGACTTTC CASSQYPTDNSGANVLTF